The present T cell receptor beta chain was sequenced within a study of OX40 agonist ivuxolimab in advanced cancers. This CDR3 is 12 amino acids long. The J segment lost 7 bases and the V segment lost 8 bases, leaving 8 bases of the junction unmatched. The germline V gene encodes CDR1 LGHNT and CDR2 FRNRAP. Assay used: immunoSEQ multiplex PCR; TCRdb lists only in-frame clones, some missing. The sample consists of approximately 40,000 clones, about nine tenths of them appearing once. This clone showed up just once. The sequencing here drew on CD4+ or CD8+ T cells sorted from blood, taken in a trial of the OX40 agonist ivuxolimab. This rearrangement joins TRBV12-5 to TRBJ2-7, with TRBD2 identical over 7 bases. This clonotype was sampled from an adult with an advanced solid tumor such as melanoma, head and neck, liver or kidney cancer. The CDR3 is CASQGGRWEQYF. In DNA, the CDR3 is TGTGCTAGTCAGGGAGGGCGGTGGGAGCAGTACTTC.